The T cell receptor beta chain described here comes from a study of blood T cells in healthy people across ages. To note about this clonotype: Its antigen is not known.

Whole-study findings and limits: Naive T cell percentage strongly correlated with TCR beta diversity.

A second PCR of roughly 7 to 11 cycles used a sample-barcoded 5' primer and a J-beta primer mix. One entry per CDR3 protein results from TCRdb running MiXCR on the 5' RACE reads. In the table there are roughly 1,000,000 distinct CDR3 sequences, approximately 25% of which are singletons. The CDR3 is 13 residues long. Trimming removed 3 bases from V and 5 bases from J, with 10 bases in between. CDR1 is SGHAT, CDR2 FQNNGV, per germline. The same sample was also studied in work on T cells of mothers and their children.

This clonotype was obtained from a girl aged 2 to 10 in good health. Sequences were obtained from blood. V is TRBV11-2 and J is TRBJ1-1; TRBD1 might be the D (5 bases). The CDR3 region is CASSFNQGTEAFF. CDR3 coding DNA: TGTGCCAGCAGCTTCAACCAGGGAACTGAAGCTTTCTTT.